Included here is one TCR beta chain sequence, with context. Other DNA sequences in the sample encode the same CDR3. This record belongs to a study of shared clonotypes between healthy human individuals. The protocol was immunoSEQ multiplex PCR, while the TCRdb copy is restricted to in-frame clones and leaves out a portion. The profile covers a few million clones, with about 92% appearing a single time and 0.39% taken by the ten largest. The CDR3 has 11 amino acids. Deletions cut 3 bases from V and 4 bases from J, with 4 bases between. Germline V gene data show CDR1 as SQVTM and CDR2 as ANQGSEA. The sample consisted of naive CD4+ T cells from PBMCs. Stated subset: CD45RA+ positively selected. This TCR came from a man aged 18 to 29 in good health. Some clones in this sample may be carry-over from other donors' samples. This sequence joins TRBV29-1 and TRBJ2-1; no definite D call. The CDR3 reads CSVDRYNEQFF. In DNA, the CDR3 is TGCAGCGTTGACCGATACAATGAGCAGTTCTTC.